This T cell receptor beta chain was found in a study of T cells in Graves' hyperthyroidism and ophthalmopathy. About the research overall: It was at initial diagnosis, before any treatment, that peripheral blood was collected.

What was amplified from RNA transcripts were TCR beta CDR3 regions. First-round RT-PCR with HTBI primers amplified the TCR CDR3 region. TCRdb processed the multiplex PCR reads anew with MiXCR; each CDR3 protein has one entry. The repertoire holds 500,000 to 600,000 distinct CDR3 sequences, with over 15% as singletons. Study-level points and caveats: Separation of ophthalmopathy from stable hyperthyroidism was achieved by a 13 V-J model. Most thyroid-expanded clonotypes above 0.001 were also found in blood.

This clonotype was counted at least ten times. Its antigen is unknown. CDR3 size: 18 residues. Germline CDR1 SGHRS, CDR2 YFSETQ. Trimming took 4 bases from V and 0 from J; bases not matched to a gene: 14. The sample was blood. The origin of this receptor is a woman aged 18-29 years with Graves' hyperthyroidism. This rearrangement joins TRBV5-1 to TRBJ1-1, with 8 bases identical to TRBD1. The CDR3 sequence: CASSRGGQGLPMNTEAFF. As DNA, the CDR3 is TGCGCCAGCAGCCGCGGAGGACAGGGCCTACCGATGAACACTGAAGCTTTCTTT.